The TCR beta chain under discussion was sequenced for a study of cytomegalovirus exposure and HLA in healthy donors. Germline assignment: CDR1 SGDLS and CDR2 YYNGEE. CDR3 size: 14 residues. V lost 0 bases and J lost 0, with 6 bases in between. PCR involved 60 Vbeta and 13 Jbeta primers. The data were produced by immunoSEQ multiplex PCR, yet TCRdb's version contains in-frame clones alone and is incomplete. The sample's table shows about 170,000 clones. This chain connects TRBV9 to TRBJ1-1; no definite D call. Sequencing used PBMCs. The origin of this receptor is a young woman in good health and CMV-seropositive. The CDR3 sequence: CASSVDNMNTEAFF. The CDR3 coding sequence is TGTGCCAGCAGCGTAGATAACATGAACACTGAAGCTTTCTTT.